This T cell receptor (beta chain) was sequenced during a study of blood T cell repertoires in COVID-19. In the study overall: Italy, Spain and the United States were the sources of the convalescent and acute COVID-19 samples. Sources were T cells, B-cell-depleted T cells, or PBMCs; the material itself was cDNA or gDNA.

Authors' processing steps: The assay estimated nucleated cells by amplifying reference gene primers. The protocol was immunoSEQ multiplex PCR, while the TCRdb copy is restricted to in-frame clones and leaves out a portion. The V and J calls and clone size come from that table; D and trimming were worked out from the DNA. The sample consists of about 350,000 clones, approximately 89% of them appearing once. The V and J ends lost 5 bases and 4 bases respectively, with 17 bases between them. CDR1 and CDR2 from the germline V gene are SGHTA and FQGNSA. This CDR3 region has 15 residues. The rearrangement joins TRBV7-2 to TRBJ1-2; possible D gene TRBD1, 6 bases. This clonotype originated in a woman aged 55-69 years with COVID-19, enrolled during active disease. The sample taken for sequencing was peripheral blood. The CDR3, as DNA: TGTGCCAGCAGCCCCCGGGACACATCATTCTATGGCTACACCTTC. Amino acid sequence: CASSPRDTSFYGYTF.